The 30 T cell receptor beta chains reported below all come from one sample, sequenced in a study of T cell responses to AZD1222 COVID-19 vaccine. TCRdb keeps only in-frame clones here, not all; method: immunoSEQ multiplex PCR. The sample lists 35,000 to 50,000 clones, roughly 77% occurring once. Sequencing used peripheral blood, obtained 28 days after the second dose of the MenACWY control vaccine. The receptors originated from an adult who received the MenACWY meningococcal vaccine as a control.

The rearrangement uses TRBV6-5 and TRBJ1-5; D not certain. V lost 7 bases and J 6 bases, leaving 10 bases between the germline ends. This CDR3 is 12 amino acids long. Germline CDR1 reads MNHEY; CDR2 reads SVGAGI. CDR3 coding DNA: TGTGCCAGCACCCTCGGGGTTCAGCCCCAGCATTTT. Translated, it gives CASTLGVQPQHF.

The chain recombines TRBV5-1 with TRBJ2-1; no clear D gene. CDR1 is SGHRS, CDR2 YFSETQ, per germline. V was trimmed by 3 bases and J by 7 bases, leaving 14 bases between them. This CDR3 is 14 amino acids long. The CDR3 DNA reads TGCGCCAGCAGCTCACTTTCAGTAGGGAATGAGCAGTTCTTC. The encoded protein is CASSSLSVGNEQFF.

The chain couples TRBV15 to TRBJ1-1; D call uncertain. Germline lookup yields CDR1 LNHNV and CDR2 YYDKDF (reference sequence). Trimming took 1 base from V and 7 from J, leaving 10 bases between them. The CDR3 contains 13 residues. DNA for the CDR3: TGTGCCACCAGCAGAGTAGACGGAGATGAAGCTTTCTTT. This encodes CATSRVDGDEAFF.

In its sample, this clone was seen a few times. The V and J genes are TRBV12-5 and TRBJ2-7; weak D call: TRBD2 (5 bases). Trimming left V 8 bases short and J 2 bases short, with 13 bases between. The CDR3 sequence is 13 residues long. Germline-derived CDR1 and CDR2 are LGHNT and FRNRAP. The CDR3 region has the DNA TGTGCTAGTAACGGGGTTAGGACCTACGAGCAGTACTTC. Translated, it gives CASNGVRTYEQYF.

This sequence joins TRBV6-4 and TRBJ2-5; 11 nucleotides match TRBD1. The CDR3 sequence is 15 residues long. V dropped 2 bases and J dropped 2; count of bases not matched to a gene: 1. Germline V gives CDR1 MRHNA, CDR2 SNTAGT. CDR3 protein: CASSDGTGGQETQYF. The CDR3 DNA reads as TGTGCCAGCAGTGACGGGACAGGGGGGCAAGAGACCCAGTACTTC.

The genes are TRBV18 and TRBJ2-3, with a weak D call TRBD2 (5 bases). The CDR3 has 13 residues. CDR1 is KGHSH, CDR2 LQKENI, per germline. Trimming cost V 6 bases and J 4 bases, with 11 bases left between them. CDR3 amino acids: CASSQREADTQYF. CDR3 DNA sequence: TGTGCCAGCTCCCAGAGGGAAGCAGATACGCAGTATTTT.

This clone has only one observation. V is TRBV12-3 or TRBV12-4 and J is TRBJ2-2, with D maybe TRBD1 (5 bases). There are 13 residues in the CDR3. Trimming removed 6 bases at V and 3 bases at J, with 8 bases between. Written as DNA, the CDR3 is TGTGCCAGCAGAACAGGATACACCGGGGAGCTGTTTTTT. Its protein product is CASRTGYTGELFF.

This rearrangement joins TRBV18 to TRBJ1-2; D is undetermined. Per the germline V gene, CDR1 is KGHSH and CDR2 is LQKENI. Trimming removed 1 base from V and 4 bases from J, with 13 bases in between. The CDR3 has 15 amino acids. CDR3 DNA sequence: TGTGCCAGCTCACCACAGGGAGGTGATAGCTATGGCTACACCTTC. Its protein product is CASSPQGGDSYGYTF. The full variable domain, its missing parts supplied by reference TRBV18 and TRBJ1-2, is NAGVMQNPRHLVRRRGQEARLRCSPMKGHSHVYWYRQLPEEGLKFMVYLQKENIIDESGMPKERFSAEFPKEGPSILRIQQVVRGDSAAYFCASSPQGGDSYGYTFGSGTRLTVV.

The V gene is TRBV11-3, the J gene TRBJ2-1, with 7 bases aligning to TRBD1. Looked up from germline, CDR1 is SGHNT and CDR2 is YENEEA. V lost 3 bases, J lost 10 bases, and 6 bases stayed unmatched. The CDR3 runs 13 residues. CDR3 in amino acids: CASSFSPRGEQFF. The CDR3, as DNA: TGTGCCAGCAGCTTTAGTCCCAGGGGGGAGCAGTTCTTC.

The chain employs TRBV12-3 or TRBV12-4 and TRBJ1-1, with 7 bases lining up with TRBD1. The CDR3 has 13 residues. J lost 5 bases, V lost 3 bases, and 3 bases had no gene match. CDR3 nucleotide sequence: TGTGCCAGCAGTTTTTCAGGGGGGACTGAAGCTTTCTTT. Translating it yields CASSFSGGTEAFF.

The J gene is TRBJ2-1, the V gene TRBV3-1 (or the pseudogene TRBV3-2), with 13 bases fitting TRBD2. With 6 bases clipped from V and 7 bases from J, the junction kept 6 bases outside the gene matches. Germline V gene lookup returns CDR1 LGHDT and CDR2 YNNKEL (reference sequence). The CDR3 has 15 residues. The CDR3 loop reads CASSPTSGRDNEQFF. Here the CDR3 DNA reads TGTGCCAGCAGTCCCACTAGCGGGAGGGATAATGAGCAGTTCTTC.

CDR3 in DNA: TGTGCCAGTAGTCCCTTACGATCCGGGACAGGGAGGAACACTGAAGCTTTCTTT. Its protein product is CASSPLRSGTGRNTEAFF. This chain connects TRBV19 to TRBJ1-1; 9 bases line up with TRBD1. Per germline, CDR1 LNHDA and CDR2 SQIVND (reference sequence). The J segment lost 1 base and the V segment lost 5 bases, leaving 14 bases of the junction unmatched. The CDR3 has 18 amino acids.

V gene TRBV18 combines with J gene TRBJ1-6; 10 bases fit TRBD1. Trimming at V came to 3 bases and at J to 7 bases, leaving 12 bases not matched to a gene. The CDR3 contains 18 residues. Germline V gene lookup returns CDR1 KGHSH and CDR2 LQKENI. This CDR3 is CASSPLPSGTGENSPLHF. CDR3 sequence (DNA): TGTGCCAGCTCACCGCTTCCTTCCGGGACAGGGGAAAATTCACCCCTCCACTTT.

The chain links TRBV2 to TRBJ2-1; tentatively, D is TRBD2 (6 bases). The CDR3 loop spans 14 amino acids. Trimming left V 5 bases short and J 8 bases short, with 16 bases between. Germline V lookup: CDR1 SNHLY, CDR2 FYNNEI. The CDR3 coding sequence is TGTGCCAGCAGTAGACTGACTAGTTGGCATGAGCAGTTCTTC. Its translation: CASSRLTSWHEQFF.

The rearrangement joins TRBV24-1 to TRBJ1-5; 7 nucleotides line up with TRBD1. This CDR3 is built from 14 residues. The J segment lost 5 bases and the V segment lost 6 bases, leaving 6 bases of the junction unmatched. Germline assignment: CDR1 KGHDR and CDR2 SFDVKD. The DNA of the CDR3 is TGTGCCACCAGTCGACAGGGAATAGATCAGCCCCAGCATTTT. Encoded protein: CATSRQGIDQPQHF.

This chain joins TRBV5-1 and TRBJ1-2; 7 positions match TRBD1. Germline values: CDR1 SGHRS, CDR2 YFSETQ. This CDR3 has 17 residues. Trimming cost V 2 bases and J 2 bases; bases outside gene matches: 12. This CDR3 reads CASSFLPQGRENYGYTF. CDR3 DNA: TGCGCCAGCAGCTTTCTCCCACAGGGGAGGGAGAACTATGGCTACACCTTC.

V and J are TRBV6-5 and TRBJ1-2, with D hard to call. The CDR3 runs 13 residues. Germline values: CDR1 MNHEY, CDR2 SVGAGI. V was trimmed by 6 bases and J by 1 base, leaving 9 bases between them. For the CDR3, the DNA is TGTGCCAGCAGACTCGGACGTAACTATGGCTACACCTTC. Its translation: CASRLGRNYGYTF.

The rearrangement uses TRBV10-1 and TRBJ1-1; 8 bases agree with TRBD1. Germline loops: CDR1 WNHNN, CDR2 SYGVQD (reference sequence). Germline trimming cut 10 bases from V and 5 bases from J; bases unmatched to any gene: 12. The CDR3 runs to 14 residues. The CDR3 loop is CATSTRTGFTEAFF. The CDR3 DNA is TGCGCCACCTCAACCCGGACAGGGTTTACTGAAGCTTTCTTT.

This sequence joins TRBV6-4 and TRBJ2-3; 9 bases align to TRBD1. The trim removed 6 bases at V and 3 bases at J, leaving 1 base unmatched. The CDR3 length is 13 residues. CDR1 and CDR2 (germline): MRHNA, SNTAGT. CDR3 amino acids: CASRQGATDTQYF. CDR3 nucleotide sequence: TGTGCCAGCAGACAGGGGGCGACAGATACGCAGTATTTT.

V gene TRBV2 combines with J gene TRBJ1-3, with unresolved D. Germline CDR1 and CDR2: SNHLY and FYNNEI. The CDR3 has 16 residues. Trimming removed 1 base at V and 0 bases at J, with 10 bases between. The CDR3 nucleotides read TGTGCCAGCAGTGAAGGGCCTTCCGGCTCTGGAAACACCATATATTTT. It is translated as CASSEGPSGSGNTIYF.

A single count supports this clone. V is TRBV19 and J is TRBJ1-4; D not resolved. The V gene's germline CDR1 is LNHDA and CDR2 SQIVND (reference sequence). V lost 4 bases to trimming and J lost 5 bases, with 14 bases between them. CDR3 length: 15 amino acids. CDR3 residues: CASSTPGLGNEKLFF. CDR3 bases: TGTGCCAGTAGTACCCCCGGGCTTGGGAATGAAAAACTGTTTTTT. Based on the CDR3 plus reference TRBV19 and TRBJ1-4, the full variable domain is DGGITQSPKYLFRKEGQNVTLSCEQNLNHDAMYWYRQDPGQGLRLIYYSQIVNDFQKGDIAEGYSVSREKKESFPLTVTSAQKNPTAFYLCASSTPGLGNEKLFFGSGTQLSVL.

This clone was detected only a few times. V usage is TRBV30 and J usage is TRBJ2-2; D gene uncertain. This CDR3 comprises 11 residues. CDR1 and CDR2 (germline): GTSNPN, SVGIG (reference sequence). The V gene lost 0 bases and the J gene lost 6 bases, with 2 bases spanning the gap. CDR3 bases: TGTGCCTGGAGTGTGGCCGGGGAGCTGTTTTTT. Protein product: CAWSVAGELFF.

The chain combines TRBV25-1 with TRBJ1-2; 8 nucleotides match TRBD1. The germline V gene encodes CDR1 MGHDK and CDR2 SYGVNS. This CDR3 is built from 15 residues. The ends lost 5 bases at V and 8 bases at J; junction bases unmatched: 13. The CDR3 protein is CASSPPNRGNWGYTF. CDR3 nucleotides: TGTGCCAGCAGTCCACCAAACAGGGGGAACTGGGGCTACACCTTC.

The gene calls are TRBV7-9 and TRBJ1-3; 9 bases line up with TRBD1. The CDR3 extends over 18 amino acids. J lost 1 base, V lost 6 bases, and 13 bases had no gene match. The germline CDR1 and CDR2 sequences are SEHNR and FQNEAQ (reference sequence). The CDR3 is CASSSQGATGVSGNTIYF. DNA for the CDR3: TGTGCCAGCAGTTCACAGGGGGCTACAGGTGTGTCTGGAAACACCATATATTTT.

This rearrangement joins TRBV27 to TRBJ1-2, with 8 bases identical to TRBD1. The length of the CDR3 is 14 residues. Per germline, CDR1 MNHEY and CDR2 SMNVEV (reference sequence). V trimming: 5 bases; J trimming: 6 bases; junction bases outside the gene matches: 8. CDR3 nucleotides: TGTGCCAGCAGTGCGCAGGGGGCTCCACATGGCTACACCTTC. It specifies CASSAQGAPHGYTF.

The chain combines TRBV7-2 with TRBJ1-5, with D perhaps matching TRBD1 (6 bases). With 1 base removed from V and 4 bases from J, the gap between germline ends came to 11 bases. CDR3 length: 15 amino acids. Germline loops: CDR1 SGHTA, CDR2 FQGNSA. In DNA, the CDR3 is TGTGCCAGCAGCTTAGGCCAGGGGAGAAATCAGCCCCAGCATTTT. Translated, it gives CASSLGQGRNQPQHF.

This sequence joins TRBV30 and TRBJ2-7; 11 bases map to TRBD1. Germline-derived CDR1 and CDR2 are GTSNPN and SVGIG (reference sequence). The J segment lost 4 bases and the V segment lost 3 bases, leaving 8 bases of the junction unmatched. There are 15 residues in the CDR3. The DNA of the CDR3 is TGTGCCTGGAGACGACCCGGGACAGGGGGATACGAGCAGTACTTC. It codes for CAWRRPGTGGYEQYF.

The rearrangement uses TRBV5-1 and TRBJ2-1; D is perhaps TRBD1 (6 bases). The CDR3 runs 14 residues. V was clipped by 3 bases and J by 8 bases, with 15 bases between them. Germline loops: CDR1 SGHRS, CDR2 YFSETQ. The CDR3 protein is CASSSGTFEDEQFF. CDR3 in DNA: TGCGCCAGCAGCTCCGGGACATTTGAAGATGAGCAGTTCTTC.

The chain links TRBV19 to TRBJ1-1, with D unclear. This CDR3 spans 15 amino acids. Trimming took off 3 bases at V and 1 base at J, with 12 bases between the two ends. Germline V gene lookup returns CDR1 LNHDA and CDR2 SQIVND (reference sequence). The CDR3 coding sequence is TGTGCCAGTAGTATCTATGCCCTAGGGAACACTGAAGCTTTCTTT. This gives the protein CASSIYALGNTEAFF.

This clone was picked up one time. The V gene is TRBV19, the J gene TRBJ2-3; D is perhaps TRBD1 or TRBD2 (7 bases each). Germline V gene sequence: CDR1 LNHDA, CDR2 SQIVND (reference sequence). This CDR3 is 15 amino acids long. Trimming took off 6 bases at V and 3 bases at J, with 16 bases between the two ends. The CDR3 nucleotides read TGTGCCAGTAGCAGGGGGGGGATAATTACAGATACGCAGTATTTT. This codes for CASSRGGIITDTQYF.